Listed here are 31 T cell receptor beta chains from one sample, sequenced in a study of blood T cell repertoires in COVID-19. Data came from immunoSEQ multiplex PCR; TCRdb stores just in-frame clones and leaves some out. The sample has fewer than 200,000 clones, more than 75% seen once. The sequencing sample was made of peripheral blood. Source of these receptors: a woman in her 70s with COVID-19, enrolled during active disease.

J is TRBJ1-3 and V is TRBV30, with unresolved D. V was cut by 4 bases and J by 0 bases, with 7 bases left in between. This CDR3 spans 13 amino acids. CDR1 and CDR2 from the germline V gene are GTSNPN and SVGIG (reference sequence). The CDR3 loop reads CAWIENSGNTIYF. The CDR3 nucleotides read TGTGCCTGGATAGAGAACTCTGGAAACACCATATATTTT.

The V and J genes are TRBV2 and TRBJ2-7, with 11 positions matching TRBD1. Germline CDR1 reads SNHLY; CDR2 reads FYNNEI. The CDR3 has 14 amino acids. V shed 8 bases and J 4 bases; nucleotides not matched to a gene: 7. The CDR3 DNA reads as TGTGCCAGCGGCACGGGACAGGGGGTTTACGAGCAGTACTTC. Translated: CASGTGQGVYEQYF.

Regarding this clone: Additional DNA sequences in this sample encode the identical CDR3. The chain combines TRBV27 with TRBJ1-6; D is undetermined. Germline values: CDR1 MNHEY, CDR2 SMNVEV (reference sequence). CDR3 size: 14 residues. Deletions cut 8 bases from V and 0 bases from J, with 8 bases between. In DNA form, the CDR3 reads TGTGCCAGCCGTAGGAGCTCCTATAATTCACCCCTCCACTTT. Protein product: CASRRSSYNSPLHF.

The chain has TRBV14 and TRBJ2-6; possibly TRBD1 for D (6 bases). The CDR3 totals 17 residues. The germline V gene has CDR1 SGHDN and CDR2 FVKESK. V shed 4 bases and J shed 4 bases, with 17 bases lying between them. CDR3 protein: CASSLETGAVGANVLTF. The CDR3, as DNA: TGTGCCAGCAGCCTAGAGACAGGAGCCGTGGGGGCCAACGTCCTGACTTTC.

The chain couples TRBV7-3 to TRBJ2-1; D unclear. Trimming cost V 2 bases and J 5 bases, with 10 bases left between them. Germline V CDR1 and CDR2: SGHTA, FQGTGA. The CDR3 extends over 14 amino acids. The CDR3 nucleotides read TGTGCCAGCAGCTTAGGTACCGCTAACAATGAGCAGTTCTTC. Translating it yields CASSLGTANNEQFF. Looking up the rest from reference TRBV7-3 and TRBJ2-1 gives the full variable domain: GAGVSQTPSNKVTEKGKYVELRCDPISGHTALYWYRQSLGQGPEFLIYFQGTGAADDSGLPNDRFFAVRPEGSVSTLKIQRTERGDSAVYLCASSLGTANNEQFFGPGTRLTVL.

The rearrangement joins TRBV6-4 to TRBJ2-2; 9 bases are shared with TRBD2. The length of the CDR3 is 15 residues. V lost 3 bases to trimming and J lost 2 bases; unmatched junction nucleotides: 1. The germline gives CDR1 MRHNA, CDR2 SNTAGT. The CDR3 region has the DNA TGTGCCAGCAGTGAGCTAGCGGGAAACACCGGGGAGCTGTTTTTT. Protein product: CASSELAGNTGELFF.

V is TRBV24-1 and J is TRBJ2-5, with 11 bases fitting TRBD2. The J segment lost 4 bases and the V segment lost 3 bases, leaving 3 bases of the junction unmatched. Germline-derived CDR1 and CDR2 are KGHDR and SFDVKD. The CDR3 totals 15 residues. CDR3: CATSDPGTSGETQYF. Here the CDR3 DNA reads TGTGCCACCAGTGATCCCGGGACTAGCGGAGAGACCCAGTACTTC.

V and J are TRBV5-1 and TRBJ1-1; 9 bases fit TRBD1. The CDR3 contains 14 residues. After removal of 3 bases from V and 6 bases from J, the junction contained 6 bases not matched to a gene. Germline lookup yields CDR1 SGHRS and CDR2 YFSETQ. The CDR3 region is CASSWTGEEPEAFF. In DNA, the CDR3 is TGCGCCAGCAGCTGGACAGGGGAGGAGCCTGAAGCTTTCTTT. The full variable domain, rest sourced from reference TRBV5-1 and TRBJ1-1, is KAGVTQTPRYLIKTRGQQVTLSCSPISGHRSVSWYQQTPGQGLQFLFEYFSETQRNKGNFPGRFSGRQFSNSRSEMNVSTLELGDSALYLCASSWTGEEPEAFFGQGTRLTVV.

The V call is TRBV9, the J call TRBJ2-1; D possibly corresponds to TRBD2 (6 bases). This CDR3 region has 13 residues. Trimming left V 2 bases short and J 9 bases short, with 12 bases between. Germline V gives CDR1 SGDLS, CDR2 YYNGEE. The CDR3 here is CASSVGTLGEQFF. CDR3 bases: TGTGCCAGCAGCGTCGGGACTTTGGGTGAGCAGTTCTTC.

The chain employs TRBV27 and TRBJ2-1, with D maybe TRBD2 (6 bases). Germline lookup yields CDR1 MNHEY and CDR2 SMNVEV (reference sequence). The V and J ends lost 3 bases and 0 bases respectively, with 9 bases between them. The CDR3 is 15 amino acids. CDR3 region: CASSFGGNSYNEQFF. The DNA for the CDR3 is TGTGCCAGCAGTTTTGGAGGGAACTCCTACAATGAGCAGTTCTTC.

This chain connects TRBV2 to TRBJ2-3; TRBD2 agrees at 8 bases. V gave up 6 bases and J gave up 2 bases; unmatched junction bases: 4. The CDR3 runs to 14 residues. The germline CDR1 and CDR2 sequences are SNHLY and FYNNEI. Written as DNA, the CDR3 is TGTGCCAGCAGCGAGCGGGAGACCACAGATACGCAGTATTTT. Amino acids: CASSERETTDTQYF.

This clone was counted between two and nine times. The V call is TRBV5-1, the J call TRBJ2-1; the match to TRBD2 covers 14 bases. The CDR3 has 15 amino acids. V shed 3 bases, J shed 9 bases, and the junction held 5 bases outside the gene matches. CDR1 is SGHRS, CDR2 YFSETQ, per germline. CDR3 coding DNA: TGCGCCAGCAGCTGGGGACTAGCGGGAGACGGTGAGCAGTTCTTC. Protein sequence: CASSWGLAGDGEQFF. Together with reference TRBV5-1 and TRBJ2-1, the CDR3 gives the full variable domain: KAGVTQTPRYLIKTRGQQVTLSCSPISGHRSVSWYQQTPGQGLQFLFEYFSETQRNKGNFPGRFSGRQFSNSRSEMNVSTLELGDSALYLCASSWGLAGDGEQFFGPGTRLTVL.

This rearrangement joins TRBV5-6 to TRBJ2-2, with 10 bases matching TRBD2. The CDR3 is made up of 14 amino acids. Germline CDR1 and CDR2: SGHDT and YYEEEE. The trim removed 6 bases at V and 6 bases at J, leaving 5 bases unmatched. The CDR3 sequence is CASIDLAGAGELFF. The CDR3 DNA reads TGTGCCAGCATCGATCTAGCGGGAGCCGGGGAGCTGTTTTTT.

V and J are TRBV5-1 and TRBJ2-3; 10 nucleotides align to TRBD1. V was clipped by 0 bases and J by 3 bases; unmatched bases: 4. CDR1 SGHRS and CDR2 YFSETQ come from the germline V gene. This CDR3 is built from 16 residues. CDR3 in DNA: TGCGCCAGCAGCTTGGCCTGGGACAGGGGAACAGATACGCAGTATTTT. It codes for CASSLAWDRGTDTQYF.

The chain uses TRBV28 and TRBJ1-6; weak D call: TRBD1 (5 bases). The V end lost 7 bases, the J end lost 0 bases, and 10 bases lay between the germline ends. The length of the CDR3 is 15 residues. The germline CDR1 and CDR2 sequences are MDHEN and SYDVKM. DNA for the CDR3: TGTGCCAGCAACAAAGACAGCTCCTATAATTCACCCCTCCACTTT. This gives the protein CASNKDSSYNSPLHF.

The V and J genes are TRBV7-3 and TRBJ2-3, with D maybe TRBD2 (6 bases). The CDR3 has 14 residues. In germline, CDR1 is SGHTA, CDR2 FQGTGA. The germline V and J ends were trimmed by 2 bases and 5 bases, with 11 bases remaining between them. In DNA, the CDR3 is TGTGCCAGCAGCTTAGGAGGGCCCGGAGATACGCAGTATTTT. Translation gives CASSLGGPGDTQYF.

The chain carries TRBV5-1 and TRBJ2-2; 10 nucleotides line up with TRBD2. The CDR3 contains 17 residues. Germline V CDR1 and CDR2: SGHRS, YFSETQ. V was clipped by 0 bases and J by 4 bases; unmatched bases: 6. CDR3 amino acids: CASSLASGRAGTGELFF. As DNA, the CDR3 is TGCGCCAGCAGCTTGGCGAGCGGGAGGGCCGGCACCGGGGAGCTGTTTTTT.

The V and J genes are TRBV15 and TRBJ2-1; weak D call: TRBD1 (6 bases). Germline CDR1 LNHNV, CDR2 YYDKDF (reference sequence). The CDR3 has 15 amino acids. V lost 3 bases to trimming and J lost 5 bases, with 14 bases between them. The CDR3 here is CATSRKQTGHNEQFF. The DNA for the CDR3 is TGTGCCACCAGCAGGAAACAAACAGGGCACAATGAGCAGTTCTTC.

This chain connects TRBV5-4 to TRBJ2-7, with D possibly matching TRBD2 (6 bases). The CDR3 runs 17 residues. V dropped 0 bases and J dropped 0 bases, with 16 bases sitting between them. Germline loops: CDR1 SGHNT, CDR2 YYREEE (reference sequence). CDR3 amino acids: CASSLGRAGLHSYEQYF. CDR3 DNA: TGTGCCAGCAGCTTGGGACGGGCGGGGTTACACTCCTACGAGCAGTACTTC. Looking up the rest from reference TRBV5-4 and TRBJ2-7 gives the full variable domain: ETGVTQSPTHLIKTRGQQVTLRCSSQSGHNTVSWYQQALGQGPQFIFQYYREEENGRGNFPPRFSGLQFPNYSSELNVNALELDDSALYLCASSLGRAGLHSYEQYFGPGTRLTVT.

This chain links TRBV5-1 with TRBJ2-7; 8 bases are a match to TRBD2. Germline loops: CDR1 SGHRS, CDR2 YFSETQ. The CDR3 spans 14 residues. V gave up 2 bases and J gave up 5 bases; unmatched junction bases: 6. The CDR3 DNA sequence: TGCGCCAGCAGCTTCCGGGGGGGCGTGGACGAGCAGTACTTC. Translating it yields CASSFRGGVDEQYF.

This chain joins TRBV19 and TRBJ2-5; 8 positions match TRBD1. Per germline, CDR1 LNHDA and CDR2 SQIVND (reference sequence). Unmatched junction bases numbered 6, after V lost 3 bases and J lost 3 bases. This CDR3 spans 15 amino acids. The CDR3 spells CASSIPGQGKETQYF. The CDR3 coding sequence is TGTGCCAGTAGTATTCCCGGACAGGGTAAAGAGACCCAGTACTTC.

The rearrangement links TRBV27 to TRBJ2-5; D perhaps matches TRBD2 (6 bases). There are 13 residues in the CDR3. The V gene lost 8 bases and the J gene lost 3 bases, with 13 bases spanning the gap. The germline gives CDR1 MNHEY, CDR2 SMNVEV (reference sequence). Here the CDR3 DNA reads TGTGCCAGCCGGGGACTGGGTAAAGAGACCCAGTACTTC. This gives the protein CASRGLGKETQYF.

The V call is TRBV28, the J call TRBJ1-4; D is perhaps TRBD1 (6 bases). Germline CDR1 reads MDHEN; CDR2 reads SYDVKM. The CDR3 has 17 residues. The ends were cut back, 0 bases at V and 7 bases at J, with 18 bases in the middle. CDR3 protein: CASSLWNSGDAGEKLFF. CDR3 nucleotides: TGTGCCAGCAGTTTATGGAATTCAGGGGACGCTGGTGAAAAACTGTTTTTT.

The chain is built from TRBV7-2 and TRBJ2-7; D is possibly TRBD1 (7 bases). Germline V lookup: CDR1 SGHTA, CDR2 FQGNSA. The CDR3 totals 13 residues. With 5 bases removed from V and 6 bases from J, the gap between germline ends came to 14 bases. CDR3 protein: CASSAGQIREQYF. CDR3 DNA: TGTGCCAGCAGCGCGGGACAGATACGCGAGCAGTACTTC.

The CDR3 DNA reads TGTGCCAGCAGTTTATTAGGGAACAGGGGAGGCACTGAAGCTTTCTTT. It translates to CASSLLGNRGGTEAFF. The chain couples TRBV28 to TRBJ1-1; 7 positions agree with TRBD1. The CDR3 consists of 16 residues. Germline trimming cut 1 base from V and 4 bases from J; bases unmatched to any gene: 9. Germline CDR1 and CDR2: MDHEN and SYDVKM.

The chain recombines TRBV6-5 with TRBJ2-7; maybe TRBD2 (7 bases). CDR3 length: 14 residues. In germline, CDR1 is MNHEY, CDR2 SVGAGI. V was cut by 0 bases and J by 5 bases, with 11 bases left in between. The DNA of the CDR3 is TGTGCCAGCAGTTACTCGCGGGGGCACAACGAGCAGTACTTC. It specifies CASSYSRGHNEQYF.

The chain uses TRBV5-1 and TRBJ1-1; TRBD1 agrees at 7 bases. V trimming: 6 bases; J trimming: 1 base; junction bases outside the gene matches: 3. Germline CDR1 is SGHRS and CDR2 is YFSETQ. This CDR3 comprises 13 residues. The CDR3 protein is CASTRQGNTEAFF. The CDR3 DNA sequence: TGCGCCAGCACCCGACAGGGGAACACTGAAGCTTTCTTT.

The chain recombines TRBV3-1 (or the pseudogene TRBV3-2) with TRBJ1-1, with D hard to call. The germline V gene has CDR1 LGHDT and CDR2 YNNKEL (reference sequence). The CDR3 spans 11 residues. V was pared by 3 bases and J by 11 bases, with 10 bases between. Here the CDR3 DNA reads TGTGCCAGCAGCCATCAGCGTAGGGCTTTCTTT. Amino acid sequence: CASSHQRRAFF.

The CDR3 coding sequence is TGTGCCATCAGCCAGGGTTCCGGTGAGCAGTTCTTC. As protein: CAISQGSGEQFF. This chain joins TRBV10-3 and TRBJ2-1, with a weak D call TRBD1 (5 bases). V was cut by 6 bases and J by 9 bases, with 12 bases left in between. The CDR3 covers 12 residues. Germline V CDR1 and CDR2: ENHRY, SYGVKD.

This chain uses TRBV9 with TRBJ1-2, with a possible D match to TRBD1 (6 bases). The CDR3 is made up of 14 amino acids. Germline-derived CDR1 and CDR2 are SGDLS and YYNGEE. V lost 2 bases and J 7 bases, leaving 15 bases between the germline ends. The DNA of the CDR3 is TGTGCCAGCAGCGTCGGGGAGGGGGGTATTGGCTACACCTTC. Translation gives CASSVGEGGIGYTF.

This clone came up a few times. V gene TRBV9 combines with J gene TRBJ2-2; D call uncertain. The germline V gene has CDR1 SGDLS and CDR2 YYNGEE. Trimming took 0 bases from V and 6 from J, leaving 6 bases between them. This CDR3 contains 13 residues. The DNA for the CDR3 is TGTGCCAGCAGCGTAGGTGAGGCCGGGGAGCTGTTTTTT. Protein sequence: CASSVGEAGELFF. Full variable domain (missing parts from reference TRBV9 and TRBJ2-2): DSGVTQTPKHLITATGQRVTLRCSPRSGDLSVYWYQQSLDQGLQFLIQYYNGEERAKGNILERFSAQQFPDLHSELNLSSLELGDSALYFCASSVGEAGELFFGEGSRLTVL.